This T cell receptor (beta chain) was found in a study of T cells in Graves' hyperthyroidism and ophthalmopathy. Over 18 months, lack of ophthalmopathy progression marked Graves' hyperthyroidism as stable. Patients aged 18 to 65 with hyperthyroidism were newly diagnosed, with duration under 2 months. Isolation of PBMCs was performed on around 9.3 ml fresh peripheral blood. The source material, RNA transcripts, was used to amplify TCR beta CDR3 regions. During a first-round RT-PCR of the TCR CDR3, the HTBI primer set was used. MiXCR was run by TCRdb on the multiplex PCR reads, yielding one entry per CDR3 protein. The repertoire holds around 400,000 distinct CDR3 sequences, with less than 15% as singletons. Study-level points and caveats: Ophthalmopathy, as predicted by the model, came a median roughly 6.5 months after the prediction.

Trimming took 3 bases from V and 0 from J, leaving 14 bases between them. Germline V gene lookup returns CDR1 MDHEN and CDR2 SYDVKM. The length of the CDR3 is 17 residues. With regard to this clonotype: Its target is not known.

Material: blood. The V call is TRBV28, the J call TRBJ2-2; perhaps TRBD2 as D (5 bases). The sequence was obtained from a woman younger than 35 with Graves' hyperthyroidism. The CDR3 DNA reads TGTGCCAGCAGTTTCCCCCGCTCGCGGGCGAACACCGGGGAGCTGTTTTTT. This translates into CASSFPRSRANTGELFF.